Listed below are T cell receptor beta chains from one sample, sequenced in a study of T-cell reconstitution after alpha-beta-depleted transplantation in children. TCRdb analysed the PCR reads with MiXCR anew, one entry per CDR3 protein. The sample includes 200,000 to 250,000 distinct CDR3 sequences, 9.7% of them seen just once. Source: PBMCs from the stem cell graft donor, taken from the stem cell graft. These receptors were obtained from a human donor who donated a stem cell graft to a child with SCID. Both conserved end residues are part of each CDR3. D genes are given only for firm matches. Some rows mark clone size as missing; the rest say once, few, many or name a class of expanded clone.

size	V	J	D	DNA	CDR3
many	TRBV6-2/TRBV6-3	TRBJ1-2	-	TGTGCCAGCAGACGCACAGGGAACTATGGCTACACCTTC	CASRRTGNYGYTF
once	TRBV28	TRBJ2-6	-	TGTGCCAGCAGTTTCCCTACAGGGCTTGGGGCCAACGTCCTGACTTTC	CASSFPTGLGANVLTF
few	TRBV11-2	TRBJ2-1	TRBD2	TGTGCCAGCAGCCCCCCGACTAGCGGCCCCTACAATGAGCAGTTCTTC	CASSPPTSGPYNEQFF
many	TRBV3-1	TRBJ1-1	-	TGTGCCAGCAGCCAACGGGGGACTGAAGCTTTCTTT	CASSQRGTEAFF
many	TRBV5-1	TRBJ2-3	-	TGCGCCAGCAGCTTTACAGCAAGCACAGATACGCAGTATTTT	CASSFTASTDTQYF
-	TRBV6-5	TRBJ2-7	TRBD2	TGTGCCAGCAGTTACCGGGGGGCCTACGAGCAGTACTTC	CASSYRGAYEQYF
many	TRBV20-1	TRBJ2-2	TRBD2	TGCAGTGCTAGACCGACAGGACTAGCGGGGAGGACCGGGGAGCTGTTTTTT	CSARPTGLAGRTGELFF
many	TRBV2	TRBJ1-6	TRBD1	TGTGCCAGCAGGGACAGGGGCTATAATTCACCCCTCCACTTT	CASRDRGYNSPLHF
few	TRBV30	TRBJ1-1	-	TGTGCCTGGATGCCTTTCAGCACTGAAGCTTTCTTT	CAWMPFSTEAFF
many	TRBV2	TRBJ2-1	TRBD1	TGTGCCAGCGCTCCGACAGGGTACAATGAGCAGTTCTTC	CASAPTGYNEQFF
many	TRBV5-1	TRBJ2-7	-	TGCGCCAGCAGCTTGGCCGGGGTCGCCTACGAGCAGTACTTC	CASSLAGVAYEQYF
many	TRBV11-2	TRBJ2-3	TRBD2	TGTGCCAGCAGCTTCAGGGCGGGGGGCCTATTCTCGCAGTATTTT	CASSFRAGGLFSQYF
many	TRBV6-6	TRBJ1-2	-	TGTGCCAGCAGGCCGGGGGCGGACTATGGCTACACCTTC	CASRPGADYGYTF
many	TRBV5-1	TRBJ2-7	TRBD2	TGCGCCAGCAGCTTGCTTGCAGGGTCCGGGAGGCTCGAGCAGTACTTC	CASSLLAGSGRLEQYF
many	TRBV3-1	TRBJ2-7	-	TGTGCCAGCAGCCAAGGGACAGTCCCCTACGAGCAGTACTTC	CASSQGTVPYEQYF
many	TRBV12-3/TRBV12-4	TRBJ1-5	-	TGTGCCAGCAGTTTTTTAGGAACGGAGAATCAGCCCCAGCATTTT	CASSFLGTENQPQHF